This T cell receptor (beta chain) was obtained from a study of Ad26.COV2.S vaccination and SARS-CoV-2 variants. Produced via immunoSEQ multiplex PCR; TCRdb's table is partial and in-frame only. Among around 380,000 clones listed, about 88% were seen once. This CDR3 has 15 residues. Trimming stripped 0 bases from V and 4 bases from J, with 13 bases between. Looked up from germline, CDR1 is GTSNPN and CDR2 is SVGIG (reference sequence). The sample's treatment: roughly 18 received Ad26.COV2.S at low or high dose, single or two shots; about 5 received placebo; per-sample allocation not given. Following the first vaccine or placebo injection, samples were taken on day 63.

This chain connects TRBV30 to TRBJ1-5; D gene unclear. This TCR derives from a person between 18 and 59 years old who received the Ad26.COV2.S COVID-19 vaccine or a placebo. The material sequenced was peripheral blood, taken in a trial of Ad26.COV2.S vaccine versus placebo. The DNA of the CDR3 is TGTGCCTGGAGTGTACCTTCGGTGGAGAATCAGCCCCAGCATTTT. This sequence encodes CAWSVPSVENQPQHF.